The rows below give T cell receptor beta chains drawn from one sample of a study of cytomegalovirus exposure and HLA in healthy donors. The data were produced by immunoSEQ multiplex PCR, yet TCRdb's version contains in-frame clones alone and is incomplete. In all, the sample yields approximately 42,000 clones. Sequences were obtained from PBMCs. Receptor source: a male donor in good health and CMV-seronegative. Each CDR3 is given with its conserved first and last residue. Fields, in order: V gene, D gene, J gene, CDR3 protein, CDR3 DNA. D genes are given only for firm matches.

v_gene: TRBV19
d_gene: TRBD1
j_gene: TRBJ1-1
CDR3aa: CASRPGDRRLMNTEAFF
CDR3nt: TGTGCCAGTAGGCCCGGGGACAGGAGACTAATGAACACTGAAGCTTTCTTT

v_gene: TRBV9
d_gene: NA
j_gene: TRBJ1-5
CDR3aa: CASSSTGNSNQPQHF
CDR3nt: TGTGCCAGCAGCTCTACAGGGAACAGCAATCAGCCCCAGCATTTT

v_gene: TRBV23-1
d_gene: TRBD1
j_gene: TRBJ2-4
CDR3aa: CASRPWTGGSKNIQYF
CDR3nt: TGCGCCAGCAGGCCCTGGACAGGAGGTTCCAAAAACATTCAGTACTTC

v_gene: TRBV7-8
d_gene: TRBD2
j_gene: TRBJ2-7
CDR3aa: CASSLGDPRGGSTF
CDR3nt: TGTGCCAGCAGCCTAGGGGATCCTCGGGGCGGGAGTACCTTC

v_gene: TRBV5-1
d_gene: TRBD1
j_gene: TRBJ2-7
CDR3aa: CASSSTGGGYEQYF
CDR3nt: TGCGCCAGCAGCTCGACAGGGGGCGGGTACGAGCAGTACTTC

v_gene: TRBV14
d_gene: TRBD2
j_gene: TRBJ2-1
CDR3aa: CASSQDRTSGRGNEQFF
CDR3nt: TGTGCCAGCAGCCAAGATCGGACTAGCGGGAGAGGGAATGAGCAGTTCTTC

v_gene: TRBV5-4
d_gene: TRBD2
j_gene: TRBJ2-1
CDR3aa: CASSPPTSGRYNEQFF
CDR3nt: TGTGCCAGCAGCCCTCCGACTAGCGGGAGATACAATGAGCAGTTCTTC

v_gene: TRBV5-4
d_gene: TRBD2
j_gene: TRBJ2-3
CDR3aa: CASRSRTSSTDTQYF
CDR3nt: TGTGCCAGCAGAAGCCGGACTAGCAGCACAGATACGCAGTATTTT

v_gene: TRBV4-1
d_gene: TRBD2
j_gene: TRBJ2-1
CDR3aa: CASSQDRLSGRAWNEQFF
CDR3nt: TGCGCCAGCAGCCAAGATAGACTTAGCGGGAGGGCGTGGAATGAGCAGTTCTTC

v_gene: TRBV9
d_gene: TRBD1
j_gene: TRBJ1-2
CDR3aa: CASSAWDSEGGYTF
CDR3nt: TGTGCCAGCAGCGCCTGGGACAGCGAGGGTGGCTACACCTTC

v_gene: TRBV5-4
d_gene: NA
j_gene: TRBJ2-2
CDR3aa: CASSLVGSGNTGELFF
CDR3nt: TGTGCCAGCAGCTTGGTGGGTAGCGGGAACACCGGGGAGCTGTTTTTT

v_gene: TRBV11-2
d_gene: TRBD1
j_gene: TRBJ2-5
CDR3aa: CASSWPRGRGRETQYF
CDR3nt: TGTGCCAGCAGCTGGCCCAGGGGGCGTGGGAGAGAGACCCAGTACTTC

v_gene: TRBV9
d_gene: TRBD2
j_gene: TRBJ2-3
CDR3aa: CASSSGTSGRAVDTQYF
CDR3nt: TGTGCCAGCAGCTCTGGGACTAGCGGGAGGGCCGTAGATACGCAGTATTTT

v_gene: TRBV30
d_gene: NA
j_gene: TRBJ2-2
CDR3aa: CAWSPHTGELFF
CDR3nt: TGTGCCTGGAGTCCTCACACCGGGGAGCTGTTCTTT

v_gene: TRBV5-1
d_gene: TRBD2
j_gene: TRBJ2-5
CDR3aa: CASSAREEGWTQYF
CDR3nt: TGCGCCAGCAGCGCCCGGGAGGAAGGTTGGACCCAGTACTTC

v_gene: TRBV7-6
d_gene: TRBD1
j_gene: TRBJ1-2
CDR3aa: CASSLGQPGDYGYTF
CDR3nt: TGTGCCAGCAGCCTGGGACAGCCCGGGGACTATGGCTACACCTTC

v_gene: TRBV5-6
d_gene: NA
j_gene: TRBJ1-1
CDR3aa: CASSSPGQAEAFF
CDR3nt: TGTGCCAGCAGCTCCCCTGGGCAGGCTGAAGCTTTCTTT

v_gene: TRBV15
d_gene: TRBD2
j_gene: TRBJ2-7
CDR3aa: CATSPAPSGTYEQYF
CDR3nt: TGTGCCACCAGCCCCGCCCCTAGCGGCACCTACGAGCAGTACTTC

v_gene: TRBV5-6
d_gene: TRBD2
j_gene: TRBJ2-2
CDR3aa: CASSRGGRAPNTGELFF
CDR3nt: TGTGCCAGCAGCCGAGGCGGGAGGGCCCCGAACACCGGGGAGCTGTTTTTT

v_gene: TRBV5-8
d_gene: NA
j_gene: TRBJ1-1
CDR3aa: CASRRGRNTEAFF
CDR3nt: TGTGCCAGCAGGCGGGGGCGGAACACTGAAGCTTTCTTT

v_gene: TRBV5-1
d_gene: TRBD2
j_gene: TRBJ2-5
CDR3aa: CASSFALTSVKETQYF
CDR3nt: TGCGCCAGCAGCTTTGCTCTGACTAGCGTAAAAGAGACCCAGTACTTC

v_gene: TRBV4-1
d_gene: NA
j_gene: TRBJ1-1
CDR3aa: CASSQPMNTEAFF
CDR3nt: TGCGCCAGCAGCCAACCCATGAACACTGAAGCTTTCTTT

v_gene: TRBV7-9
d_gene: NA
j_gene: TRBJ1-5
CDR3aa: CASSFSSNQPQHF
CDR3nt: TGTGCCAGCAGCTTTTCGTCGAATCAGCCCCAGCATTTT

v_gene: TRBV2
d_gene: NA
j_gene: TRBJ2-5
CDR3aa: CASRSRPHQGTQYF
CDR3nt: TGTGCCAGCAGGTCCCGGCCACATCAGGGGACCCAGTACTTC

v_gene: TRBV2
d_gene: TRBD1
j_gene: TRBJ1-2
CDR3aa: CASGSWGQGNGYTF
CDR3nt: TGTGCCAGCGGATCGTGGGGACAGGGAAATGGCTACACCTTC

v_gene: TRBV11-2
d_gene: NA
j_gene: TRBJ2-1
CDR3aa: CASSLSGDTLYNEQFF
CDR3nt: TGTGCCAGCAGCTTATCCGGGGACACTCTCTACAATGAGCAGTTCTTC

v_gene: TRBV28
d_gene: TRBD2
j_gene: TRBJ2-5
CDR3aa: CASSPGTSGQRETQYF
CDR3nt: TGTGCCAGCAGTCCCGGGACTAGCGGACAGAGGGAGACCCAGTACTTC

v_gene: TRBV7-3
d_gene: TRBD2
j_gene: TRBJ2-7
CDR3aa: CASRHRGGVWYEQYF
CDR3nt: TGTGCCAGCAGACACCGTGGGGGGGTTTGGTACGAGCAGTACTTC

v_gene: TRBV29-1
d_gene: NA
j_gene: TRBJ2-5
CDR3aa: CSSQGETQYF
CDR3nt: TGCAGCTCTCAGGGGGAGACCCAGTACTTC

v_gene: TRBV6-5
d_gene: NA
j_gene: TRBJ1-5
CDR3aa: CASPPRGNQPQHF
CDR3nt: TGTGCCAGTCCTCCTCGGGGCAATCAGCCCCAGCATTTT

v_gene: TRBV29-1
d_gene: TRBD1
j_gene: TRBJ1-1
CDR3aa: CSTTGTANTEAFF
CDR3nt: TGCAGCACGACAGGGACCGCGAACACTGAAGCTTTCTTT

v_gene: TRBV4-1
d_gene: NA
j_gene: TRBJ2-7
CDR3aa: CASRAGPASYEQYF
CDR3nt: TGCGCCAGCAGGGCGGGACCGGCGTCCTACGAGCAGTACTTC

v_gene: TRBV30
d_gene: NA
j_gene: TRBJ2-1
CDR3aa: CAWSVDSGVNEQFF
CDR3nt: TGTGCCTGGAGTGTAGATTCGGGGGTCAATGAGCAGTTCTTC

v_gene: TRBV6-4
d_gene: TRBD1
j_gene: TRBJ2-2
CDR3aa: CASSDSTGGTGELFF
CDR3nt: TGTGCCAGCAGTGACTCGACAGGGGGCACCGGGGAGCTGTTTTTT

v_gene: TRBV7-2
d_gene: NA
j_gene: TRBJ1-5
CDR3aa: CASTPSLAGNQPQHF
CDR3nt: TGTGCCAGCACCCCCTCACTGGCGGGAAATCAGCCCCAGCATTTT

v_gene: TRBV28
d_gene: TRBD1
j_gene: TRBJ2-1
CDR3aa: CASSPRDRGRTYNEQFF
CDR3nt: TGTGCCAGCAGTCCCCGGGACAGGGGACGGACCTACAATGAGCAGTTCTTC

v_gene: TRBV6-5
d_gene: TRBD1
j_gene: TRBJ2-1
CDR3aa: CASSRDRDRSSEQFF
CDR3nt: TGTGCCAGCAGTCGCGACAGGGATCGTTCGAGTGAGCAGTTCTTC

v_gene: TRBV6-5
d_gene: TRBD2
j_gene: TRBJ2-2
CDR3aa: CASSSLGGGGELFF
CDR3nt: TGTGCCAGCTCCTCACTTGGGGGGGGCGGGGAGCTGTTTTTT

v_gene: TRBV10-3
d_gene: TRBD2
j_gene: TRBJ2-1
CDR3aa: CAISESAGDEQFF
CDR3nt: TGTGCCATCAGTGAATCGGCGGGGGATGAGCAGTTCTTC

v_gene: TRBV29-1
d_gene: NA
j_gene: TRBJ2-7
CDR3aa: CSVEVRSRASYEQYF
CDR3nt: TGCAGCGTTGAAGTGAGGTCTAGAGCTTCCTACGAGCAGTACTTC

v_gene: TRBV15
d_gene: TRBD2
j_gene: TRBJ2-3
CDR3aa: CATSRVASGLDTQYF
CDR3nt: TGTGCCACCAGCAGAGTCGCTAGCGGACTAGATACGCAGTATTTT

v_gene: TRBV27
d_gene: NA
j_gene: TRBJ2-1
CDR3aa: CASSLPGHNEQFF
CDR3nt: TGTGCCAGCAGTTTACCGGGTCACAATGAGCAGTTCTTC

v_gene: TRBV6-5
d_gene: TRBD1
j_gene: TRBJ1-3
CDR3aa: CASSSAGGRNTIYF
CDR3nt: TGTGCCAGCAGTTCGGCAGGGGGGAGAAACACCATATATTTT

v_gene: TRBV6-5
d_gene: TRBD1
j_gene: TRBJ1-1
CDR3aa: CASSDRGTKAFF
CDR3nt: TGTGCCAGCAGTGACAGGGGAACAAAGGCTTTCTTT

v_gene: TRBV5-1
d_gene: NA
j_gene: TRBJ2-5
CDR3aa: CASSPGLRTNQETQYF
CDR3nt: TGCGCCAGCAGCCCCGGCCTGCGGACTAACCAAGAGACCCAGTACTTC

v_gene: TRBV19
d_gene: TRBD1
j_gene: TRBJ2-2
CDR3aa: CASSISRFRQGEGDAGELFF
CDR3nt: TGTGCCAGTAGTATTAGCAGATTTAGACAGGGGGAAGGTGACGCCGGGGAGCTGTTTTTT

v_gene: TRBV6-1
d_gene: NA
j_gene: TRBJ2-5
CDR3aa: CASSEGNSQETQYF
CDR3nt: TGTGCCAGCAGTGAAGGAAATAGTCAAGAGACCCAGTACTTC

v_gene: TRBV6-6
d_gene: NA
j_gene: TRBJ1-3
CDR3aa: CASRPSRWRTGNTIYF
CDR3nt: TGTGCCAGCAGACCCTCTCGGTGGAGGACTGGAAACACCATATATTTT

v_gene: TRBV5-4
d_gene: TRBD2
j_gene: TRBJ2-3
CDR3aa: CASSSGTSGTDTQYF
CDR3nt: TGTGCCAGCAGCTCTGGGACTAGCGGCACAGATACGCAGTATTTT

v_gene: TRBV18
d_gene: TRBD1
j_gene: TRBJ1-1
CDR3aa: CASSPGTGGREAFF
CDR3nt: TGTGCCAGCTCACCAGGTACAGGGGGTCGTGAAGCTTTCTTT

v_gene: TRBV18
d_gene: TRBD1
j_gene: TRBJ2-3
CDR3aa: CASSPRPARGDTQYF
CDR3nt: TGTGCCAGCTCACCAAGGCCTGCCAGGGGGGATACGCAGTATTTT

v_gene: TRBV7-2
d_gene: NA
j_gene: TRBJ2-7
CDR3aa: CASSEGSGLSSYEQYF
CDR3nt: TGTGCCAGCTCAGAAGGGTCGGGACTCAGCTCCTACGAGCAGTACTTC

v_gene: TRBV5-1
d_gene: TRBD1
j_gene: TRBJ2-7
CDR3aa: CASSLSGQGSYEQYF
CDR3nt: TGCGCCAGCAGCTTGTCGGGACAGGGGTCCTACGAGCAGTACTTC

v_gene: TRBV7-2
d_gene: NA
j_gene: TRBJ2-5
CDR3aa: CASSQSRVQETQYF
CDR3nt: TGTGCCAGCAGCCAGTCGCGGGTCCAAGAGACCCAGTACTTC

v_gene: TRBV15
d_gene: NA
j_gene: TRBJ1-4
CDR3aa: CATSGDGATNEKLFF
CDR3nt: TGTGCCACCAGCGGTGACGGAGCAACTAATGAAAAACTGTTTTTT